The 12 T cell receptor beta chains presented below share a single source sample, sequenced in a study of blood T cells in healthy people across ages. Primers used in a second PCR of about 7 to 11 cycles were a sample-barcoded 5' primer and a J-beta primer mix. TCRdb analysed the 5' RACE reads with MiXCR anew, one entry per CDR3 protein. The profile shows over a million distinct CDR3 sequences, approximately 26% of them singletons. This sample was shared with a second study, whose subject was T cells of mothers and their children.

Sequenced sample: blood. Every receptor here comes from a girl under 10 years old in good health.

In its sample, this clonotype was seen a few times. The rearrangement links TRBV6-6 to TRBJ1-2; no clear D. Per the germline V gene, CDR1 is MNHNY and CDR2 is SVGAGI (reference sequence). The V gene lost 10 bases and the J gene lost 8 bases, with 26 bases spanning the gap. The CDR3 has 15 amino acids. This CDR3 reads CANKPGLPGSGGYTF. DNA of the CDR3: TGTGCCAACAAACCTGGACTTCCGGGCTCGGGGGGCTACACCTTC.

The J gene is TRBJ1-6, the V gene TRBV7-2, with D perhaps matching TRBD1 (6 bases). V lost 2 bases and J lost 10, with 18 bases in between. Germline V gives CDR1 SGHTA, CDR2 FQGNSA. The CDR3 is made up of 16 amino acids. This CDR3 is CASSLNGLGASSPLHF. CDR3 DNA sequence: TGTGCCAGCAGCTTAAATGGTCTGGGGGCCAGCTCACCCCTCCACTTT.

This clonotype has just a few counts. J is TRBJ2-7 and V is TRBV28; D uncertain. Trimming stripped 7 bases from V and 3 bases from J, with 16 bases between. The CDR3 is 14 residues long. Germline CDR1 reads MDHEN; CDR2 reads SYDVKM. CDR3 bases: TGTGCCAGCAAAGAAGGGCGGAGCCTCTACGAGCAGTACTTC. Encoded protein: CASKEGRSLYEQYF. The full variable domain, completed using reference TRBV28 and TRBJ2-7, is DVKVTQSSRYLVKRTGEKVFLECVQDMDHENMFWYRQDPGLGLRLIYFSYDVKMKEKGDIPEGYSVSREKKERFSLILESASTNQTSMYLCASKEGRSLYEQYFGPGTRLTVT.

This clonotype was picked up a small number of times. The CDR3 here is CSVGLQLNTEAFF. CDR3 DNA: TGCAGCGTTGGATTACAGTTGAACACTGAAGCTTTCTTT. The genes are TRBV29-1 and TRBJ1-1; D call uncertain. CDR1 and CDR2 (germline): SQVTM, ANQGSEA. The V gene lost 4 bases and the J gene lost 0 bases, with 9 bases spanning the gap. The CDR3 is 13 residues long. The whole variable domain, filled in from reference TRBV29-1 and TRBJ1-1, reads SAVISQKPSRDICQRGTSLTIQCQVDSQVTMMFWYRQQPGQSLTLIATANQGSEATYESGFVIDKFPISRPNLTFSTLTVSNMSPEDSSIYLCSVGLQLNTEAFFGQGTRLTVV.

This clonotype was found a few times. This may be a read error, as it is one base from a much larger clone. The chain employs TRBV9 and TRBJ2-2, with D perhaps matching TRBD2 (6 bases). This CDR3 is 11 amino acids long. The germline gives CDR1 SGDLS, CDR2 YYNGEE. The CDR3 DNA is TGTGCCAACAGCGGGACCGGGGAGCTGTTTTTT. The encoded protein is CANSGTGELFF.

In its sample, this clonotype was seen a few times. The V gene is TRBV20-1, the J gene TRBJ2-1; 8 bases align to TRBD2. Germline V gives CDR1 DFQATT, CDR2 SNEGSKA (reference sequence). CDR3 length equals 15 residues. Unmatched junction bases numbered 4, after V lost 3 bases and J lost 0 bases. The CDR3 is CSARASGSSYNEQFF. DNA for the CDR3: TGCAGTGCTAGGGCCAGCGGGAGCTCCTACAATGAGCAGTTCTTC.

The chain carries TRBV4-2 and TRBJ2-7; D perhaps matches TRBD2 (6 bases). The germline V and J ends were trimmed by 4 bases and 2 bases, with 30 bases remaining between them. This CDR3 has 20 residues. Germline lookup yields CDR1 LGHNA and CDR2 YNFKEQ. The CDR3 DNA reads as TGTGCCAGCAGCCCAGGTCGGGGGTGGCAAGATAGACTTAGAACCTACGAGCAGTACTTC. Amino acid sequence: CASSPGRGWQDRLRTYEQYF.

To note about this clonotype: A junction end diverges from the germline sequence, so it may reflect a read error. The V call is TRBV27, the J call TRBJ1-1; a weak D match, TRBD1 (5 bases). This CDR3 is 13 amino acids long. Germline-derived CDR1 and CDR2 are MNHEY and SMNVEV (reference sequence). CDR3 region: CAGSVRQLGEAFF. CDR3 coding DNA: TGTGCCGGCAGTGTCCGACAGTTAGGAGAAGCTTTCTTT.

The chain uses TRBV10-3 and TRBJ2-7, with TRBD2 matching over 7 bases. The CDR3 contains 17 residues. The germline V gene has CDR1 ENHRY and CDR2 SYGVKD. With V trimmed by 4 bases and J by 2 bases, 14 bases remained unmatched. Written as DNA, the CDR3 is TGTGCCATCAGTGGTCTAGCGGCAGGAGGAGTAACCTACGAGCAGTACTTC. Amino acids: CAISGLAAGGVTYEQYF.

J is TRBJ2-5 and V is TRBV29-1; 12 bases fit TRBD2. Germline loops: CDR1 SQVTM, CDR2 ANQGSEA. The CDR3 totals 15 residues. V dropped 6 bases and J dropped 5; count of bases not matched to a gene: 10. The DNA of the CDR3 is TGCAGCGTGGGTAAACTAGCGGGAGGTGGGGAGACCCAGTACTTC. This codes for CSVGKLAGGGETQYF.

This clonotype was counted between two and nine times. The V call is TRBV20-1, the J call TRBJ1-3; 7 nucleotides line up with TRBD1. Trimming took 6 bases from V and 8 from J; bases not matched to a gene: 10. The CDR3 runs to 13 residues. The germline gives CDR1 DFQATT, CDR2 SNEGSKA (reference sequence). The CDR3 region is CSARRQGTDTIYF. CDR3 nucleotides: TGCAGTGCCAGAAGACAGGGAACGGACACCATATATTTT.

This clonotype came up a few times. V is TRBV7-3 and J is TRBJ2-7, with TRBD1 matching 9 bases. Trimming cost V 5 bases and J 3 bases; bases outside gene matches: 8. In germline, CDR1 is SGHTA, CDR2 FQGTGA. The CDR3 has 15 residues. CDR3: CASSPAGQGIYEQYF. The CDR3 nucleotides are TGTGCCAGCAGCCCGGCGGGACAGGGAATCTACGAGCAGTACTTC.